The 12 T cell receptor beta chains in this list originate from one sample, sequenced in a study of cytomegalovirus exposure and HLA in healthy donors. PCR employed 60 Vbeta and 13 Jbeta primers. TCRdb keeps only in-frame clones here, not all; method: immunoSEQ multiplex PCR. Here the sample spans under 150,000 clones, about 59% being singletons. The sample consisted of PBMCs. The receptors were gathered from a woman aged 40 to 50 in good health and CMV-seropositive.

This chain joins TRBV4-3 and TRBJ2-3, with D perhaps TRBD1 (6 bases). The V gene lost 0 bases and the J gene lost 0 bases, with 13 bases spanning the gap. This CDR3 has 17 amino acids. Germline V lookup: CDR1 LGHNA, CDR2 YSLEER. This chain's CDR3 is CASSQDGPGESTDTQYF. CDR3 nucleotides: TGCGCCAGCAGCCAAGATGGCCCAGGGGAAAGCACAGATACGCAGTATTTT.

The CDR3 DNA is TGTGCCAGCAGCTTAAGCCGGGACAGCTCCTACAATGAGCAGTTCTTC. It codes for CASSLSRDSSYNEQFF. The chain joins TRBV7-2 to TRBJ2-1; TRBD1 aligns across 7 bases. The V gene's germline CDR1 is SGHTA and CDR2 FQGNSA. The length of the CDR3 is 16 residues. V shed 2 bases, J shed 0 bases, and the junction held 4 bases outside the gene matches.

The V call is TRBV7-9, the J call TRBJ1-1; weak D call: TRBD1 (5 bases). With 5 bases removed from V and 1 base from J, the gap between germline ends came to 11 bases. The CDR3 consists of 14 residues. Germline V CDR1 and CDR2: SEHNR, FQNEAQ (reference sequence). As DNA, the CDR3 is TGTGCCAGCAGCCTAGGACAAGGGAACACTGAAGCTTTCTTT. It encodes CASSLGQGNTEAFF. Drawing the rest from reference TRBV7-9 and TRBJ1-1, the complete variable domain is DTGVSQNPRHKITKRGQNVTFRCDPISEHNRLYWYRQTLGQGPEFLTYFQNEAQLEKSRLLSDRFSAERPKGSFSTLEIQRTEQGDSAMYLCASSLGQGNTEAFFGQGTRLTVV.

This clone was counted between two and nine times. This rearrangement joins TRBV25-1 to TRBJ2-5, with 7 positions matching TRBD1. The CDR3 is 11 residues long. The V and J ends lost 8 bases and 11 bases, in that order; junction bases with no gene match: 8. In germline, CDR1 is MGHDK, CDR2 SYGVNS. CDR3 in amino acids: CASLRQGQQYF. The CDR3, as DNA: TGTGCCAGCTTACGACAGGGCCAGCAGTACTTC.

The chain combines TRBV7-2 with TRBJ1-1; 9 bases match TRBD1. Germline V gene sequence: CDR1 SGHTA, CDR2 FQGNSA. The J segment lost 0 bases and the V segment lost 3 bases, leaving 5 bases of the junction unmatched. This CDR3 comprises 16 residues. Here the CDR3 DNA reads TGTGCCAGCAGCTTGACAGGGGGTCTAATGAACACTGAAGCTTTCTTT. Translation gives CASSLTGGLMNTEAFF.

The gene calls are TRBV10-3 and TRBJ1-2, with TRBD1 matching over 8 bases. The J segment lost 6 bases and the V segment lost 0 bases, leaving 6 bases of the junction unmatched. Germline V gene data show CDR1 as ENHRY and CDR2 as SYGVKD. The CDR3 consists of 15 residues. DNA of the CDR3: TGTGCCATCAGTGAGTCCGCCAGGGGGCACGATGGCTACACCTTC. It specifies CAISESARGHDGYTF.

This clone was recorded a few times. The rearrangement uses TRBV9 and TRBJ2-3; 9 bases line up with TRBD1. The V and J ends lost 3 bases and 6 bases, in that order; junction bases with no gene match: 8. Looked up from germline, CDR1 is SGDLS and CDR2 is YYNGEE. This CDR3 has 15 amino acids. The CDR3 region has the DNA TGTGCCAGCAGCGCGGGACAGGGTTTTTCGGATACGCAGTATTTT. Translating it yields CASSAGQGFSDTQYF.

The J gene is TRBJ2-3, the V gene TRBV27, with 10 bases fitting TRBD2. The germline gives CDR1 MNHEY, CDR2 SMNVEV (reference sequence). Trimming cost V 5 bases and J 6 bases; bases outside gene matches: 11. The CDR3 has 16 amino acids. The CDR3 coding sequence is TGTGCCAGCAGTCTCCTAGCGGGAGCTTCGGGCGATACGCAGTATTTT. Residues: CASSLLAGASGDTQYF.

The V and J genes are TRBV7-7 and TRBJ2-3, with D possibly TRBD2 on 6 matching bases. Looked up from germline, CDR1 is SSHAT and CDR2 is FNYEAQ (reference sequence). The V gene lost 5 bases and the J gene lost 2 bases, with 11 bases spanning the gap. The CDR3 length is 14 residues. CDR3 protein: CASSRDSVTDTQYF. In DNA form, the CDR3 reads TGTGCCAGCAGCCGGGACTCCGTCACAGATACGCAGTATTTT.

The CDR3 nucleotides read TGTGCCTGGAGTGTGCGTCCTAGCGGGAGTTCCTACGAGCAGTACTTC. Protein sequence: CAWSVRPSGSSYEQYF. V usage is TRBV30 and J usage is TRBJ2-7; 10 nucleotides line up with TRBD2. V lost 0 bases to trimming and J lost 1 base; unmatched junction nucleotides: 6. The germline V gene has CDR1 GTSNPN and CDR2 SVGIG (reference sequence). The CDR3 contains 16 residues.

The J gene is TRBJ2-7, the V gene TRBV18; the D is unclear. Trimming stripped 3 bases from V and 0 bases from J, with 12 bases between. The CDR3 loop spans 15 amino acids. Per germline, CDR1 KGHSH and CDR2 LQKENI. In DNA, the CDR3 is TGTGCCAGCTCACCCCTGGAGACCTTCTCCTACGAGCAGTACTTC. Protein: CASSPLETFSYEQYF.

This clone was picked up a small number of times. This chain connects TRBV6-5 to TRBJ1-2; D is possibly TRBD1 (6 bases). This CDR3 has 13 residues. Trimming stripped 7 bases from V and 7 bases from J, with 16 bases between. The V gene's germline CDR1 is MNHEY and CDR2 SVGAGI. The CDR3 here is CASTHRDGVGYTF. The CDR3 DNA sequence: TGTGCCAGCACTCACAGGGATGGGGTTGGCTACACCTTC.